The clone carrying this T cell receptor beta chain came up many times. After removal of 4 bases from V and 0 bases from J, the junction contained 6 bases not matched to a gene. The CDR3 contains 16 residues. CDR1 SGHRS and CDR2 YFSETQ come from the germline V gene. This sample was taken from a study of early T cells in non-severe SARS-CoV-2 infection. On the study more broadly: Sequencing targeted bulk RNA from unsorted whole blood, leaving chains unpaired.

TCRdb re-analysed the 5' RACE reads in MiXCR, keeping a single row per CDR3 protein. The sample has tens of thousands of distinct CDR3 sequences; roughly 6% are singletons. The sequencing input was whole blood. V is TRBV5-1 and J is TRBJ2-5, with TRBD1 matching over 10 bases. The sequence came from an adult who was a healthcare worker with PCR-confirmed SARS-CoV-2 infection or an uninfected control (not recorded which). The DNA of the CDR3 is TGCGCCAGCAGCGCGCGGACAGGGGGGTACCAAGAGACCCAGTACTTC. It specifies CASSARTGGYQETQYF. The variable domain in full, completed from reference TRBV5-1 and TRBJ2-5, reads KAGVTQTPRYLIKTRGQQVTLSCSPISGHRSVSWYQQTPGQGLQFLFEYFSETQRNKGNFPGRFSGRQFSNSRSEMNVSTLELGDSALYLCASSARTGGYQETQYFGPGTRLLVL.